These 13 T cell receptor beta chains were sequenced from one sample in a study of T cell responses to AZD1222 COVID-19 vaccine. TCRdb's copy holds only in-frame clones and misses some; the assay was immunoSEQ multiplex PCR. The sample holds 120,000 to 150,000 clones, around 90% seen once. Material: peripheral blood, obtained on day 0 of MenACWY control vaccination. All receptors come from an adult in good health.

V and J are TRBV7-9 and TRBJ2-6, with unresolved D. V dropped 5 bases and J dropped 1 base, with 9 bases sitting between them. Germline V lookup: CDR1 SEHNR, CDR2 FQNEAQ (reference sequence). The CDR3 consists of 15 residues. This chain's CDR3 is CASSTVRSGANVLTF. The CDR3 DNA reads TGTGCCAGCAGCACCGTTAGATCTGGGGCCAACGTCCTGACTTTC.

The V and J genes are TRBV10-3 and TRBJ1-6, with D possibly matching TRBD1 (5 bases). CDR1 is ENHRY and CDR2 is SYGVKD in the germline V gene. The CDR3 spans 15 residues. V was trimmed by 0 bases and J by 8 bases, leaving 11 bases between them. CDR3 amino acids: CAISESGDGDSPLHF. CDR3 DNA: TGTGCCATCAGTGAGTCTGGGGACGGTGATTCACCCCTCCACTTT.

This clone was found once. This sequence joins TRBV9 and TRBJ2-2; no definite D call. The V gene's germline CDR1 is SGDLS and CDR2 YYNGEE. The length of the CDR3 is 15 residues. V gave up 0 bases and J gave up 5 bases, with 11 bases separating them. The CDR3 loop reads CASSVENSQTGELFF. In DNA, the CDR3 is TGTGCCAGCAGCGTAGAGAATAGCCAGACCGGGGAGCTGTTTTTT.

This sequence joins TRBV5-6 and TRBJ2-3; TRBD2 agrees at 12 bases. In germline, CDR1 is SGHDT, CDR2 YYEEEE. V shed 4 bases, J shed 1 base, and the junction held 7 bases outside the gene matches. This CDR3 has 17 amino acids. CDR3 amino acids: CASSPYGLAGRTDTQYF. In DNA, the CDR3 is TGTGCCAGCAGCCCGTACGGACTAGCGGGGCGCACAGATACGCAGTATTTT.

The chain carries TRBV4-1 and TRBJ1-2, with D uncertain. Per the germline V gene, CDR1 is MGHRA and CDR2 is YSYEKL. The CDR3 is made up of 17 amino acids. The V end was cut by 4 bases, the J end by 6 bases, with 24 bases between. CDR3 DNA: TGCGCCAGCAGCCGCCAAGATAGTAGTGCCAGGTGGGATGGCTACACCTTC. This sequence encodes CASSRQDSSARWDGYTF.

There are a few counts of this clone. The genes are TRBV5-6 and TRBJ2-5; either TRBD1 or TRBD2 may fit D (5 bases each). V dropped 1 base and J dropped 2 bases, with 9 bases sitting between them. Per the germline V gene, CDR1 is SGHDT and CDR2 is YYEEEE. CDR3 length: 14 amino acids. This chain's CDR3 is CASSLPEGQETQYF. CDR3 bases: TGTGCCAGCAGCTTGCCCGAGGGGCAAGAGACCCAGTACTTC.

This chain links TRBV6-5 with TRBJ1-3, with D perhaps matching TRBD1 (5 bases). The V end was cut by 4 bases, the J end by 7 bases, with 17 bases between. The CDR3 contains 15 residues. Germline CDR1 and CDR2: MNHEY and SVGAGI. The CDR3 loop is CASSLRSGKGNTIYF. For the CDR3, the DNA is TGTGCCAGCAGTTTGAGATCAGGGAAAGGGAACACCATATATTTT.

The CDR3 loop reads CASEGQANTGELFF. CDR3 DNA sequence: TGTGCCAGTGAGGGACAGGCGAACACCGGGGAGCTGTTTTTT. The gene calls are TRBV2 and TRBJ2-2, with 8 bases fitting TRBD1. CDR3 size: 14 residues. CDR1 is SNHLY and CDR2 is FYNNEI in the germline V gene. Germline trimming cut 9 bases from V and 0 bases from J; bases unmatched to any gene: 3.

The table lists this clone with a few counts. The CDR3 protein is CASSPLQGGEAFF. The CDR3 DNA follows: TGTGCCAGCAGTCCCCTACAGGGAGGGGAAGCTTTCTTT. This chain uses TRBV12-3 or TRBV12-4 with TRBJ1-1; maybe TRBD1 (6 bases). The CDR3 runs 13 residues. The V end was cut by 5 bases, the J end by 8 bases, with 15 bases between.

V and J are TRBV4-1 and TRBJ2-5, with 7 nucleotides matching TRBD1. Germline CDR1 is MGHRA and CDR2 is YSYEKL. V lost 0 bases and J lost 3; bases outside the gene matches: 4. This CDR3 spans 15 amino acids. CDR3 sequence: CASSQEGTAEETQYF. CDR3 in DNA: TGCGCCAGCAGCCAAGAGGGGACAGCCGAAGAGACCCAGTACTTC.

The V call is TRBV5-1, the J call TRBJ1-6; TRBD1 might be the D (5 bases). CDR3 size: 14 residues. Germline V gene data show CDR1 as SGHRS and CDR2 as YFSETQ. Trimming removed 3 bases at V and 8 bases at J, with 12 bases between. CDR3 sequence (DNA): TGCGCCAGCAGCTCTTCGGGAGGGGATTCACCCCTCCACTTT. Translated, it gives CASSSSGGDSPLHF.

The rearrangement joins TRBV4-2 to TRBJ2-2; no firm D call. Germline V CDR1 and CDR2: LGHNA, YNFKEQ. CDR3 length: 15 amino acids. The V gene lost 4 bases and the J gene lost 0 bases, with 9 bases spanning the gap. The CDR3 here is CASSRTEANTGELFF. CDR3 coding DNA: TGTGCCAGCAGCCGAACAGAAGCGAACACCGGGGAGCTGTTTTTT.

The chain carries TRBV19 and TRBJ1-2; D uncertain. The V and J ends lost 5 bases and 4 bases respectively, with 23 bases between them. Germline V CDR1 and CDR2: LNHDA, SQIVND (reference sequence). There are 17 residues in the CDR3. This chain's CDR3 is CASSSPGRGRSSYGYTF. In nucleotides, the CDR3 is TGTGCCAGTAGTTCCCCGGGCCGCGGGCGCTCTAGCTATGGCTACACCTTC.